The rows below give T cell receptor beta chains drawn from one sample of a study of blood T cell repertoires in COVID-19. The repertoire was sequenced with immunoSEQ multiplex PCR; TCRdb's copy has only in-frame clones and lacks some. The table has 200,000 to 300,000 clones, around 88% seen once. The sequenced material came from PBMCs or T cells enriched from blood (not recorded which). These receptors were collected from a woman in her 40s with acute COVID-19. Both conserved end residues are part of each CDR3. Each record gives: CDR3 length, V gene, J gene, clone size, D gene, CDR3 DNA, CDR3 protein. The D gene is left open where the match is weak. Clone size is stated in some rows and not others, as once, few, many or a class when expanded.

len: 14
v_gene: TRBV19
j_gene: TRBJ2-5
abundance: NA
d_gene: TRBD1
CDR3nt: TGTGCCAGTAGCCCCTGGACAGGAGGTGGGACCCAGTACTTC
CDR3aa: CASSPWTGGGTQYF

len: 14
v_gene: TRBV7-9
j_gene: TRBJ1-3
abundance: NA
d_gene: NA
CDR3nt: TGTGCCAGCAGGCGGGGAGGGTCTGGAAACACCATATATTTT
CDR3aa: CASRRGGSGNTIYF

len: 15
v_gene: TRBV25-1
j_gene: TRBJ2-3
abundance: NA
d_gene: NA
CDR3nt: TGTGCCAGCAGAAGTACAGGGTTTTTCACAGATACGCAGTATTTT
CDR3aa: CASRSTGFFTDTQYF

len: 13
v_gene: TRBV10-3
j_gene: TRBJ2-5
abundance: once
d_gene: NA
CDR3nt: TGTGCCACCTCACAGGGAGTTAGCGAGACCCAGTACTTC
CDR3aa: CATSQGVSETQYF

len: 14
v_gene: TRBV29-1
j_gene: TRBJ2-7
abundance: NA
d_gene: TRBD1
CDR3nt: TGCAGCGTTCAGGGGGTACGCGGCTCCTACGAGCAGTACTTC
CDR3aa: CSVQGVRGSYEQYF

len: 13
v_gene: TRBV9
j_gene: TRBJ2-1
abundance: NA
d_gene: NA
CDR3nt: TGTGCCAGCAGCGTAGAGCAGAGGGGGGAGCAGTTCTTC
CDR3aa: CASSVEQRGEQFF

len: 13
v_gene: TRBV27
j_gene: TRBJ2-7
abundance: NA
d_gene: NA
CDR3nt: TGTGCCAGCAGTTTAGGGCACGGGAACGAGCAGTACTTC
CDR3aa: CASSLGHGNEQYF

len: 15
v_gene: TRBV28
j_gene: TRBJ1-4
abundance: few
d_gene: NA
CDR3nt: TGTGCCAGCAGTTTTGTAGGAGCTTCGAATGAAAAACTGTTTTTT
CDR3aa: CASSFVGASNEKLFF

len: 14
v_gene: TRBV30
j_gene: TRBJ1-5
abundance: NA
d_gene: NA
CDR3nt: TGTGCCTGGACTGGGGGGGATAGCAATCAGCCCCAGCATTTT
CDR3aa: CAWTGGDSNQPQHF

len: 14
v_gene: TRBV19
j_gene: TRBJ2-1
abundance: NA
d_gene: NA
CDR3nt: TGTGCCAGTAGTCCTAGCGTAACCTTGCTTGAGCAGTTCTTC
CDR3aa: CASSPSVTLLEQFF

len: 15
v_gene: TRBV28
j_gene: TRBJ1-5
abundance: few
d_gene: NA
CDR3nt: TGTGCCAGCAGTTTTGCGGGGGCTGGCAATCAGCCCCAGCATTTT
CDR3aa: CASSFAGAGNQPQHF

len: 15
v_gene: TRBV27
j_gene: TRBJ2-7
abundance: few
d_gene: TRBD1
CDR3nt: TGTGCCAGCAGCTACCTCCAGGACAGGGGTCAAGAGCAGTACTTC
CDR3aa: CASSYLQDRGQEQYF

len: 13
v_gene: TRBV15
j_gene: TRBJ2-7
abundance: NA
d_gene: NA
CDR3nt: TGTGCCACCAGCAGAGATCGTCAGGGGCCCCAGTACTTC
CDR3aa: CATSRDRQGPQYF

len: 15
v_gene: TRBV5-4
j_gene: TRBJ2-1
abundance: NA
d_gene: TRBD2
CDR3nt: TGTGCCAGCAGCTTAGCGGGAGTGGTCTACAATGAGCAGTTCTTC
CDR3aa: CASSLAGVVYNEQFF

len: 15
v_gene: TRBV9
j_gene: TRBJ2-1
abundance: NA
d_gene: TRBD2
CDR3nt: TGTGCCAGCAGCCCCGTAGCGGGCTCCTACAATGAGCAGTTCTTC
CDR3aa: CASSPVAGSYNEQFF

len: 16
v_gene: TRBV12-5
j_gene: TRBJ1-5
abundance: NA
d_gene: NA
CDR3nt: TGTGCTAGTGGTTTGGTTACCGAGGTGGGCAATCAGCCCCAGCATTTT
CDR3aa: CASGLVTEVGNQPQHF

len: 17
v_gene: TRBV28
j_gene: TRBJ1-2
abundance: NA
d_gene: TRBD1
CDR3nt: TGTGCCAGCAGTTTAGGTACGGGACAGGGGGCTCTTTATGGCTACACCTTC
CDR3aa: CASSLGTGQGALYGYTF

len: 17
v_gene: TRBV24-1
j_gene: TRBJ2-1
abundance: NA
d_gene: TRBD2
CDR3nt: TGTGCCACCAGTGAAAGTAGCGGGAGGGCCTTCGACAATGAGCAGTTCTTC
CDR3aa: CATSESSGRAFDNEQFF

len: 15
v_gene: TRBV7-9
j_gene: TRBJ1-4
abundance: NA
d_gene: TRBD1
CDR3nt: TGTGCCAGCAGACCTTCGACAGGGGGAAATGAAAAACTGTTTTTT
CDR3aa: CASRPSTGGNEKLFF

len: 15
v_gene: TRBV7-9
j_gene: TRBJ2-2
abundance: NA
d_gene: NA
CDR3nt: TGTGCCGGACCGAGGACAGACTTCCCCACCGGGGAGCTGTTTTTT
CDR3aa: CAGPRTDFPTGELFF

len: 15
v_gene: TRBV11-2
j_gene: TRBJ2-2
abundance: NA
d_gene: NA
CDR3nt: TGTGCCAGCAGCTTCGGCAGGGGCTACACCGGGGAGCTGTTTTTT
CDR3aa: CASSFGRGYTGELFF

len: 12
v_gene: TRBV24-1
j_gene: TRBJ2-3
abundance: NA
d_gene: NA
CDR3nt: TGTGCCACCAGCGAAACATTAGATACGCAGTATTTT
CDR3aa: CATSETLDTQYF

len: 14
v_gene: TRBV5-1
j_gene: TRBJ1-1
abundance: NA
d_gene: TRBD1
CDR3nt: TGCGCCAGCAGCCTTACAGGGGGGAACACTGAAGCTTTCTTT
CDR3aa: CASSLTGGNTEAFF

len: 15
v_gene: TRBV19
j_gene: TRBJ1-1
abundance: NA
d_gene: TRBD1
CDR3nt: TGTGCCAGTAGTGTGGGACAGGGGTTGGCCACTGAAGCTTTCTTT
CDR3aa: CASSVGQGLATEAFF

len: 14
v_gene: TRBV9
j_gene: TRBJ2-1
abundance: NA
d_gene: NA
CDR3nt: TGTGCCAGCAGCGGGGACTTGAAAGTCGATGAGCAGTTCTTC
CDR3aa: CASSGDLKVDEQFF

len: 15
v_gene: TRBV3-1/TRBV3-2
j_gene: TRBJ1-2
abundance: NA
d_gene: NA
CDR3nt: TGTGCCAGCAGCCAAGATTCCCAGGGGAACTATGGCTACACCTTC
CDR3aa: CASSQDSQGNYGYTF

len: 12
v_gene: TRBV30
j_gene: TRBJ2-3
abundance: NA
d_gene: NA
CDR3nt: TGTGCCTGGAGTCCTAGTTCAGATACGCAGTATTTT
CDR3aa: CAWSPSSDTQYF

len: 12
v_gene: TRBV18
j_gene: TRBJ2-7
abundance: NA
d_gene: TRBD2
CDR3nt: TGTGCCAGCTCTCAATCTGGGACTAGCGGCCTATTC
CDR3aa: CASSQSGTSGLF

len: 16
v_gene: TRBV27
j_gene: TRBJ1-1
abundance: NA
d_gene: TRBD1
CDR3nt: TGTGCCAGCAGTTTCTCGACAGGGGACGGCAACACTGAAGCTTTCTTT
CDR3aa: CASSFSTGDGNTEAFF

len: 15
v_gene: TRBV30
j_gene: TRBJ2-3
abundance: once
d_gene: TRBD1
CDR3nt: TGTGCCTGGAGTCGAGGGACAGGGGACTCAGATACGCAGTATTTT
CDR3aa: CAWSRGTGDSDTQYF

len: 13
v_gene: TRBV19
j_gene: TRBJ1-5
abundance: NA
d_gene: NA
CDR3nt: TGTGCCAGTAGTATGAGTTACGGTCAGCCCCAGCATTTT
CDR3aa: CASSMSYGQPQHF

len: 15
v_gene: TRBV13
j_gene: TRBJ2-3
abundance: NA
d_gene: NA
CDR3nt: TGTGCCAGCAGCTTAGGTAGTGGTGCGACAGATACGCAGTATTTT
CDR3aa: CASSLGSGATDTQYF

len: 14
v_gene: TRBV7-2
j_gene: TRBJ1-5
abundance: NA
d_gene: NA
CDR3nt: TGTGCCAGCAGCACCTCAGGTGGCCATCAGCCCCAGCATTTT
CDR3aa: CASSTSGGHQPQHF

len: 12
v_gene: TRBV2
j_gene: TRBJ1-5
abundance: NA
d_gene: NA
CDR3nt: TGTGCCAGCAGTGATCTTTCGCAGCCCCAGCATTTT
CDR3aa: CASSDLSQPQHF

len: 15
v_gene: TRBV3-1/TRBV3-2
j_gene: TRBJ1-1
abundance: NA
d_gene: TRBD1
CDR3nt: TGTGCCAGCAGCCAGAGTAACCTCGGGACAGTCGAAGCTTTCTTT
CDR3aa: CASSQSNLGTVEAFF

len: 16
v_gene: TRBV7-2
j_gene: TRBJ2-6
abundance: NA
d_gene: NA
CDR3nt: TGTGCCAGCAGCTCAATTGGGGGGTCTGGGGCCAACGTCCTGACTTTC
CDR3aa: CASSSIGGSGANVLTF

len: 13
v_gene: TRBV6-5
j_gene: TRBJ2-2
abundance: NA
d_gene: NA
CDR3nt: TGTGCCAGCAGAGGACAGTTGAGGGGGGAGCTGTTTTTT
CDR3aa: CASRGQLRGELFF

len: 17
v_gene: TRBV19
j_gene: TRBJ1-1
abundance: NA
d_gene: NA
CDR3nt: TGTGCCAGTAGTATTCTTCGCGGGGCAAAGGGCGGACCTGAAGCTTTCTTT
CDR3aa: CASSILRGAKGGPEAFF

len: 17
v_gene: TRBV11-2
j_gene: TRBJ2-1
abundance: NA
d_gene: TRBD2
CDR3nt: TGTGCCAGCAGCATACAAAGGGGACTAGCGCATTACAATGAGCAGTTCTTC
CDR3aa: CASSIQRGLAHYNEQFF

len: 18
v_gene: TRBV29-1
j_gene: TRBJ2-3
abundance: NA
d_gene: TRBD2
CDR3nt: TGCAGCGTTGCTCCCGTGGCTAGCGGGAGGTATAGCACAGATACGCAGTATTTT
CDR3aa: CSVAPVASGRYSTDTQYF

len: 16
v_gene: TRBV4-1
j_gene: TRBJ1-1
abundance: NA
d_gene: TRBD1
CDR3nt: TGCGCCAGCAGCCAAGATCCAAGGGGGCGAGGCACTGAAGCTTTCTTT
CDR3aa: CASSQDPRGRGTEAFF

len: 16
v_gene: TRBV6-5
j_gene: TRBJ1-6
abundance: NA
d_gene: TRBD1
CDR3nt: TGTGCCAGCAGTTACTTCCGGGACAGGGGAAATTCACCCCTCCACTTT
CDR3aa: CASSYFRDRGNSPLHF

len: 15
v_gene: TRBV6-5
j_gene: TRBJ1-1
abundance: NA
d_gene: NA
CDR3nt: TGTGCCAGCAGTTACTCTGGACAGATGAACACTGAAGCTTTCTTT
CDR3aa: CASSYSGQMNTEAFF

len: 15
v_gene: TRBV7-2
j_gene: TRBJ1-4
abundance: few
d_gene: TRBD1
CDR3nt: TGTGCCAGCAGAGATTCAGGGGGCGCGTGGGAAAAACTGTTTTTT
CDR3aa: CASRDSGGAWEKLFF

len: 12
v_gene: TRBV19
j_gene: TRBJ1-2
abundance: NA
d_gene: TRBD1
CDR3nt: TGTGCCAGCGGGACAGGCGGCTATGGCTACACCTTC
CDR3aa: CASGTGGYGYTF

len: 12
v_gene: TRBV19
j_gene: TRBJ1-1
abundance: once
d_gene: NA
CDR3nt: TGTGCCAGTAGTAAAGACTTCACTGAAGCTTTCTTT
CDR3aa: CASSKDFTEAFF

len: 16
v_gene: TRBV27
j_gene: TRBJ2-1
abundance: NA
d_gene: NA
CDR3nt: TGTGCCAGCAGTTTAGGGGCGGGGACCCTAGCAGTTGAGCAGTTCTTC
CDR3aa: CASSLGAGTLAVEQFF

len: 13
v_gene: TRBV28
j_gene: TRBJ1-1
abundance: few
d_gene: NA
CDR3nt: TGTGCCAGCAGACGAACAGGGAAAACTGAAGCTTTCTTT
CDR3aa: CASRRTGKTEAFF

len: 15
v_gene: TRBV7-9
j_gene: TRBJ2-5
abundance: NA
d_gene: NA
CDR3nt: TGTGCCAGCAGCCCACCCGGGACTCACCAAGAGACCCAGTACTTC
CDR3aa: CASSPPGTHQETQYF

len: 16
v_gene: TRBV9
j_gene: TRBJ1-5
abundance: NA
d_gene: TRBD1
CDR3nt: TGTGCCAGCAGCCCAGGGGCAGGGGGCAGCAATCAGCCCCAGCATTTT
CDR3aa: CASSPGAGGSNQPQHF

len: 15
v_gene: TRBV18
j_gene: TRBJ1-4
abundance: NA
d_gene: TRBD1
CDR3nt: TGTGCCAGCTCACCAGTGGGACAGGTGAATGAAAAACTGTTTTTT
CDR3aa: CASSPVGQVNEKLFF

len: 15
v_gene: TRBV7-9
j_gene: TRBJ1-2
abundance: NA
d_gene: TRBD1
CDR3nt: TGTGCCAGCAGCTTGACAGGGGGCGCGGGCTATGGCTACACCTTC
CDR3aa: CASSLTGGAGYGYTF